The T cell receptor (beta chain) described here comes from a study of OX40 agonist ivuxolimab in advanced cancers. As for the study in general: The drug used for patients, ivuxolimab, was an agonistic anti-OX40 (CD134) antibody.

J gave up 2 bases and V 8 bases, and 8 bases lay outside the gene matches. The CDR3 loop spans 17 amino acids. CDR1 ENHRY and CDR2 SYGVKD come from the germline V gene. The assay was immunoSEQ multiplex PCR, and TCRdb's table has in-frame clones only and misses some. The sample records about 19,000 clones, 77% being singletons. Specimen: CD4+ or CD8+ T cells sorted from blood, collected in a trial of the OX40 agonist ivuxolimab. The rearrangement uses TRBV10-3 and TRBJ2-3, with 15 bases fitting TRBD2. This receptor was obtained from an adult with an advanced solid tumor such as melanoma, head and neck, liver or kidney cancer. For the CDR3, the DNA is TGTGCCATCGGTTGGACTAGCGGGAGGGACGCCACAGATACGCAGTATTTT. Protein: CAIGWTSGRDATDTQYF.